This TCR beta chain was identified in a study of CXCR3-negative and CXCR3-positive naive CD8 T cells. Germline lookup yields CDR1 SGHTA and CDR2 FQGNSA. The CDR3 length is 12 residues. cDNA libraries for TRB were generated by 5' RACE incorporating UMI labels. TCRdb reprocessed the 5' RACE reads and reports one entry per CDR3 protein, with no DNA. Its listing shows over 20,000 distinct CDR3 sequences. The J gene is TRBJ2-5, the V gene TRBV7-2. The sequenced material came from naive CXCR3- CD8+ T cells from blood. Subset of the sample: CD45RO-CCR7+CD27+CD95- naive CD8+ T cells lacking CXCR3 (TNR3-). The receptor was derived from a human donor in good health. Some clones in this sample may be carry-over from other donors' samples. CDR3 sequence reads: CASSLYRETQYF. Full variable domain (remainder filled in from reference TRBV7-2 and TRBJ2-5): GAGVSQSPSNKVTEKGKDVELRCDPISGHTALYWYRQSLGQGLEFLIYFQGNSAPDKSGLPSDRFSAERTGGSVSTLTIQRTQQEDSAVYLCASSLYRETQYFGPGTRLLVL.